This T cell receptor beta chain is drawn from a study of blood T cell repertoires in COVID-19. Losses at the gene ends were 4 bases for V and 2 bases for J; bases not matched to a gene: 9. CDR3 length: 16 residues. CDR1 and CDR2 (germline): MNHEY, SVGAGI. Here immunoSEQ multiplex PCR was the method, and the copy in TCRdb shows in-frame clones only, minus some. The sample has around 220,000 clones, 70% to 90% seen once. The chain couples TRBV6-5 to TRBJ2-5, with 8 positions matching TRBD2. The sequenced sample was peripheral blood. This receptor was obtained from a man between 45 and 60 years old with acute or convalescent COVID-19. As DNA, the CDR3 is TGTGCCAGCAGTTCGAACGGGGGGGCCGGACAAGAGACCCAGTACTTC. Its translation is CASSSNGGAGQETQYF.